The clone carrying this T cell receptor (beta chain) showed up many times. Its antigen remains unknown. The sample belongs to a study of T cell repertoires in cytomegalovirus infection. The overall study: Shared public TCR beta signatures pointed to both CMV infection and a matching HLA type.

MiXCR, run by TCRdb on the reads, gives a single entry per CDR3 protein. Altogether 480,000 or so distinct CDR3 sequences are present, around 11% being singletons, with the ten largest covering more than 8.5%. Whole-study findings and limits: Carriers of CMV plus the relevant HLA were identified by cumulative public TCR beta family frequency. The ex vivo response showed dominance by HLA-C-restricted CMV-specific TCR beta clonotypes.

CDR1 and CDR2 from the germline V gene are SGDLS and YYNGEE. The CDR3 runs to 15 residues. Germline trimming cut 1 base from V and 3 bases from J; bases unmatched to any gene: 4. Sequenced input: PBMCs. This TCR came from a human donor in good health (CMV status not recorded). Some clones in this sample may be carry-over from other donors' samples. The chain combines TRBV9 with TRBJ1-1, with 9 bases matching TRBD1. Here the CDR3 DNA reads TGTGCCAGCAGCGTATTCCGGGACAGGGACACTGAAGCTTTCTTT. This gives the protein CASSVFRDRDTEAFF.